The text below deals with one T cell receptor beta chain. No antigen is known for it. Combining a sample-barcoded 5' primer with a J-beta primer mix, a second PCR ran for roughly 7 to 11 cycles. The template-switch adaptor was a 5' adaptor with 12 random nucleotides. It tagged each cDNA molecule. CDR3-containing paired-end reads numbering at least 3 million came from each sample. A single record per CDR3 protein comes from TCRdb applying MiXCR to the 5' RACE reads. The data hold about 800,000 distinct CDR3 sequences, with 20% to 25% observed a single time. This sample was included in a study of blood T cells in healthy people across ages. The draw of peripheral blood yielded ten milliliters from each donor. Germline V gene sequence: CDR1 MNHEY, CDR2 SVGEGT. Trimming cost V 6 bases and J 0 bases, with 15 bases left between them. The CDR3 has 15 residues. Study-wide results and caveats: No conclusive comparison of naive versus antigen-experienced cells was possible with unsorted PBMCs.

These data also featured in a second study, about T cells of mothers and their children.

The chain carries TRBV6-2 or TRBV6-3 and TRBJ2-7; D is perhaps TRBD1 or TRBD2 (5 bases each). This clonotype was obtained from a boy aged 5-17 years in good health. The source material was blood. The CDR3 spells CASRFSDSGSYEQYF. DNA for the CDR3: TGTGCCAGCAGATTCTCCGACAGCGGCTCCTACGAGCAGTACTTC.